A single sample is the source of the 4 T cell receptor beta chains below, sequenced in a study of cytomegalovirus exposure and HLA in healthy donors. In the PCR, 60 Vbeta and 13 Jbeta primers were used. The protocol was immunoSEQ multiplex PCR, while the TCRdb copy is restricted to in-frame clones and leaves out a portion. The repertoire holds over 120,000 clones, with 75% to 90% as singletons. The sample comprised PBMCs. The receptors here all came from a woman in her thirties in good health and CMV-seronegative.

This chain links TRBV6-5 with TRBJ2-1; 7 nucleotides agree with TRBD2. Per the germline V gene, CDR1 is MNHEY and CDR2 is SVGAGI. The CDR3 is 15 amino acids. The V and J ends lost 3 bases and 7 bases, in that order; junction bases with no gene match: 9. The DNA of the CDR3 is TGTGCCAGCAGTTATTCTAGCACGGGAGGTAATGAGCAGTTCTTC. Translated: CASSYSSTGGNEQFF.

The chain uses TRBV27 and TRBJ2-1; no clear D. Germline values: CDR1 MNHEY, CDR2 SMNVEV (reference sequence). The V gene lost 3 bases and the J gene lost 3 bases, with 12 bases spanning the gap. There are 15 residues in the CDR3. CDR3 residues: CASSLRLVGYNEQFF. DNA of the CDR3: TGTGCCAGCAGTTTGCGGCTAGTAGGCTACAATGAGCAGTTCTTC.

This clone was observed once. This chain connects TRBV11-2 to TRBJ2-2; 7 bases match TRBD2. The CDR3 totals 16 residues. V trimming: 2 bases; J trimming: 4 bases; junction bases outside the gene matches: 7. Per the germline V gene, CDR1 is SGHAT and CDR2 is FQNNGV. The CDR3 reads CASSLLGGGITGELFF. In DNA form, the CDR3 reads TGTGCCAGCAGCTTATTGGGCGGGGGTATCACCGGGGAGCTGTTTTTT.

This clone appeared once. Here the CDR3 reads CASSQDPVANYGYTF. For the CDR3, the DNA is TGCGCCAGCAGCCAAGACCCGGTAGCTAACTATGGCTACACCTTC. This sequence joins TRBV4-3 and TRBJ1-2; D not resolved. Trimming stripped 0 bases from V and 0 bases from J, with 8 bases between. The CDR3 covers 15 residues. The germline V gene has CDR1 LGHNA and CDR2 YSLEER.